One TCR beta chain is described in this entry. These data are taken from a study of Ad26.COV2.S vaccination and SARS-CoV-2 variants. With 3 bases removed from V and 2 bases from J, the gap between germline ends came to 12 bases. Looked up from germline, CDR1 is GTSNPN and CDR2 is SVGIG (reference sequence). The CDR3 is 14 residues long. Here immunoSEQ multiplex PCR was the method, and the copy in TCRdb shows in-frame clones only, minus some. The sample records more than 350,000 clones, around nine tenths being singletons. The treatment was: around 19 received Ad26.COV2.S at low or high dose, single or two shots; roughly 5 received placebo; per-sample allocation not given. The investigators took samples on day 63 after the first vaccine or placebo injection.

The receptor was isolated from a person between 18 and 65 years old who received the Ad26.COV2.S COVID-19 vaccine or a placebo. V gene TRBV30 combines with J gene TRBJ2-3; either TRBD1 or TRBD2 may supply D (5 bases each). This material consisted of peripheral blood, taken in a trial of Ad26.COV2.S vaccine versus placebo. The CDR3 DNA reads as TGTGCCTGGAGCGTTGGGACGAACACAGATACGCAGTATTTT. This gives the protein CAWSVGTNTDTQYF.